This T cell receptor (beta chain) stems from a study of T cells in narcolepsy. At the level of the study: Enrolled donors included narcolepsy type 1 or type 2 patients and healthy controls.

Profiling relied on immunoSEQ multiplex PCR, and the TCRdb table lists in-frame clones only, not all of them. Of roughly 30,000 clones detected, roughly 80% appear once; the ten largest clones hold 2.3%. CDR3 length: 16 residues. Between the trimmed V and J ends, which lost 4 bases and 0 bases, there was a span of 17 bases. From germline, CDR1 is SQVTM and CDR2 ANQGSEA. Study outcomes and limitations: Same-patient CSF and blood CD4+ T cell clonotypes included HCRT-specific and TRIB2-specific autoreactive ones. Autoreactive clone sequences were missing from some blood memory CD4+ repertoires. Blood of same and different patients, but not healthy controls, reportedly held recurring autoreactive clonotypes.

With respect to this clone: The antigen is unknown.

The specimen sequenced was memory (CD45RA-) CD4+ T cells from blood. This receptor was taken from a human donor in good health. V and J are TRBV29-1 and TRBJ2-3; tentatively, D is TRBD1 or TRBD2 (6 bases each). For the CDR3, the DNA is TGCAGCGTTGTCCCCATCGGGGGCGCTAGCACAGATACGCAGTATTTT. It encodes CSVVPIGGASTDTQYF.